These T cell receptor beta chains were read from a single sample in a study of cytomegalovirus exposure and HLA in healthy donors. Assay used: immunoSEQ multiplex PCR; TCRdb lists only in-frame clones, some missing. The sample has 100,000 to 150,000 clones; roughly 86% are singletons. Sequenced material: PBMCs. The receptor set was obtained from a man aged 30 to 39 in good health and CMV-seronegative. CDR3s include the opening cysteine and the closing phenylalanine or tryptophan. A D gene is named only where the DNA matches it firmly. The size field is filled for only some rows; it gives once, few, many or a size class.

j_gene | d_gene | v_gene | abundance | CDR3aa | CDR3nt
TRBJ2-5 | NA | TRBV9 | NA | CASTRGGHQETQYF | TGTGCCAGCACCCGAGGGGGACACCAAGAGACCCAGTACTTC
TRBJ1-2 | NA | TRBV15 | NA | CATSPDRGKGYGYTF | TGTGCCACCAGCCCAGATAGGGGAAAGGGCTATGGCTACACCTTC
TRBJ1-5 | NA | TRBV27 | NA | CASSISSNQPQHF | TGTGCCAGCAGTATCAGTAGCAATCAGCCCCAGCATTTT
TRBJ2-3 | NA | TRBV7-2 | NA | CASSPAWGPTLSTQYF | TGTGCCAGCAGCCCGGCATGGGGGCCTACCTTGAGTACGCAGTATTTT
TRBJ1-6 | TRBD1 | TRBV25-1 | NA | CASRDRENSPLHF | TGTGCCAGCAGAGACAGGGAAAATTCACCCCTCCACTTT
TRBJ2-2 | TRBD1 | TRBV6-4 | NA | CASRYRDRNTGELFF | TGTGCCAGCAGGTACCGGGACAGGAACACCGGGGAGCTGTTTTTT
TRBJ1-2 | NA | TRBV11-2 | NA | CASSLAGQPGYTF | TGTGCCAGCAGCTTAGCAGGACAGCCTGGCTACACCTTC
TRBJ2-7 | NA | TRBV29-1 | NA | CSVEGRVPYEQYF | TGCAGCGTTGAAGGGCGGGTCCCCTACGAGCAGTACTTC
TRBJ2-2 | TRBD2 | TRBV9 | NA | CASSVGLAGVGNTGELFF | TGTGCCAGCAGCGTAGGGCTAGCGGGGGTAGGGAACACCGGGGAGCTGTTTTTT
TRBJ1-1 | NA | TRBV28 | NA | CASRSPRGNTEAFF | TGTGCCAGCAGGTCCCCCAGGGGGAACACTGAAGCTTTCTTT
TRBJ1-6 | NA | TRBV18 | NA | CASSRSSYNSPLHF | TGTGCCAGCTCACGGAGCTCCTATAATTCACCCCTCCACTTT
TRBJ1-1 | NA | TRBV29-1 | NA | CSVEPGSEAFF | TGCAGCGTTGAACCCGGGTCTGAAGCTTTCTTT
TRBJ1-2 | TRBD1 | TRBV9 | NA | CASSAGTGGSYGYTF | TGTGCCAGCAGCGCAGGGACAGGGGGTAGCTATGGCTACACCTTC
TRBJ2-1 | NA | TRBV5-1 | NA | CASTAQGYEQFF | TGCGCCAGCACAGCACAGGGCTATGAGCAGTTCTTC
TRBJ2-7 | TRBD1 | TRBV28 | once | CASSFGQGTYEQYF | TGTGCCAGCAGCTTCGGACAGGGGACCTACGAGCAGTACTTC
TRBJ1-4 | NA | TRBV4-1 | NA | CASSQQLANRATNEKLFF | TGCGCCAGCAGCCAACAATTAGCGAACAGAGCAACTAATGAAAAACTGTTTTTT
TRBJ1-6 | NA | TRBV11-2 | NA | CASSLGQGHNSPLHF | TGTGCCAGCAGCTTAGGGCAGGGGCATAATTCACCCCTCCACTTT
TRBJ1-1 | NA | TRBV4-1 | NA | CASSPNEDLNTEAFF | TGCGCCAGCAGCCCAAACGAGGACTTGAACACTGAAGCTTTCTTT
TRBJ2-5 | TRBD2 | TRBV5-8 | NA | CASSLAGLASEAQPTQYF | TGTGCCAGCAGCTTGGCGGGACTAGCTTCGGAAGCCCAACCGACCCAGTACTTC
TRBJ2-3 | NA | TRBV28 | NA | CASSLPGISTDTQYF | TGTGCCAGCAGTTTACCGGGTATTAGCACAGATACGCAGTATTTT
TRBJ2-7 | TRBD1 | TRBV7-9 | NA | CASSYGQGREQYF | TGTGCCAGCAGTTATGGACAGGGACGGGAGCAGTACTTC
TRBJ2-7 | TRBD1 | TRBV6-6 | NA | CASSYKDRVLDEQYF | TGTGCCAGCAGTTACAAGGACAGGGTCCTCGACGAGCAGTACTTC
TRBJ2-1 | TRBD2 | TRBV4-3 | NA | CASSQVAGGLTNEQFF | TGCGCCAGCAGCCAAGTAGCGGGGGGGCTTACGAATGAGCAGTTCTTC
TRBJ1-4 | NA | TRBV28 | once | CASRPYQGVSNEKLFF | TGTGCCAGCAGACCCTACCAGGGCGTATCTAATGAAAAACTGTTTTTT
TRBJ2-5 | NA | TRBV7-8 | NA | CASSLRGTGAGKTQYF | TGTGCCAGCAGCTTAAGAGGAACCGGGGCGGGGAAGACCCAGTACTTC
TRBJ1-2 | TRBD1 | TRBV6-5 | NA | CASSPQGAGYGYTF | TGTGCCAGCAGTCCACAGGGGGCTGGTTATGGCTACACCTTC
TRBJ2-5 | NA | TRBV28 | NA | CASRNLKGGPKKYQETQYF | TGTGCCAGCAGAAACTTGAAGGGGGGGCCTAAAAAGTACCAAGAGACCCAGTACTTC
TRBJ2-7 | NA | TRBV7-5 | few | CARVLLAGDRYEQYF | TGTGCCAGAGTTCTCCTAGCGGGGGATCGCTACGAGCAGTACTTC
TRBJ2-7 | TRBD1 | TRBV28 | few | CASSLVQGAYEQYF | TGTGCCAGCAGTTTAGTACAGGGGGCCTACGAGCAGTACTTC
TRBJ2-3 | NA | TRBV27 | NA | CASSPLSSTSPLATDTQYF | TGTGCCAGCAGTCCCCTTTCATCGACTAGTCCCCTCGCCACAGATACGCAGTATTTT
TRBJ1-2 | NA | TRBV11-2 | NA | CASSLEGALAYGYTF | TGTGCCAGCAGCTTAGAGGGGGCGCTGGCCTATGGCTACACCTTC
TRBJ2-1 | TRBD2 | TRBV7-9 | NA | CASSFLTSGGKRAYNEQFF | TGTGCCAGCAGCTTTCTAACTAGCGGGGGGAAAAGGGCCTACAATGAGCAGTTCTTC
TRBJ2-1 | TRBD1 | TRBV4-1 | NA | CASSPWDSDNEQFF | TGCGCCAGCAGCCCGTGGGACAGCGACAATGAGCAGTTCTTC
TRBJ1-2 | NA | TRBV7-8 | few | CASSLTATGTYGYTF | TGTGCCAGCAGCTTAACGGCCACAGGCACATATGGCTACACCTTC
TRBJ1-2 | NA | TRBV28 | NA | CASSPYRESAGGYTF | TGTGCCAGCAGTCCATACAGGGAATCGGCTGGTGGCTACACCTTC
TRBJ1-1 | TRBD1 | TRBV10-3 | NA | CAISAGGNTEAFF | TGTGCCATCAGTGCAGGGGGGAACACTGAAGCTTTCTTT
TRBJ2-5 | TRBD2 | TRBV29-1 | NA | CSVPLAVKGETQYF | TGCAGCGTTCCACTAGCGGTTAAAGGGGAGACCCAGTACTTC
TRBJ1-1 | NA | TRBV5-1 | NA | CASSVSQGTEAFF | TGCGCCAGCAGCGTCAGTCAGGGTACTGAAGCTTTCTTT
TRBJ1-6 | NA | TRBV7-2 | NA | CASSLDTDSGPLHF | TGTGCCAGCAGCTTAGATACCGACAGCGGGCCCCTCCACTTT
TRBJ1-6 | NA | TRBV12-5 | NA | CASGIIGSGNSPLHF | TGTGCTAGTGGAATCATTGGGTCGGGTAATTCACCCCTCCACTTT
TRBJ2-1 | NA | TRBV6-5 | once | CASSLGGQSYNEQFF | TGTGCCAGCAGTTTAGGCGGACAGTCCTACAATGAGCAGTTCTTC
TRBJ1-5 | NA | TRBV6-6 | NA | CASSRAGAGNQPQHF | TGTGCCAGCAGTCGGGCGGGTGCGGGCAATCAGCCCCAGCATTTT
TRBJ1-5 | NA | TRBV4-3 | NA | CASSQDLTQGGNQPQHF | TGCGCCAGCAGCCAAGATCTCACACAGGGCGGGAATCAGCCCCAGCATTTT
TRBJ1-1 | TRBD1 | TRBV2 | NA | CASRPLTGGTEAFF | TGTGCCAGCAGACCTCTCACAGGGGGCACTGAAGCTTTCTTT
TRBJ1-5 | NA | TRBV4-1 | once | CASSQESRPPGFTGQPQHF | TGCGCCAGCAGCCAAGAATCCCGCCCGCCAGGGTTCACTGGTCAGCCCCAGCATTTT
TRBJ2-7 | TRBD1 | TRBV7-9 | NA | CASSSNRGHYEQYF | TGTGCCAGCAGCTCAAACAGGGGGCACTACGAGCAGTACTTC
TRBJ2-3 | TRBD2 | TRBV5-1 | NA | CASSLGLAGYTDTQYF | TGCGCCAGCAGCTTGGGACTAGCGGGTTACACAGATACGCAGTATTTT
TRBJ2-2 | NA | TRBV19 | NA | CASSIVGGGELFF | TGTGCCAGTAGTATCGTAGGCGGCGGGGAGCTGTTTTTT